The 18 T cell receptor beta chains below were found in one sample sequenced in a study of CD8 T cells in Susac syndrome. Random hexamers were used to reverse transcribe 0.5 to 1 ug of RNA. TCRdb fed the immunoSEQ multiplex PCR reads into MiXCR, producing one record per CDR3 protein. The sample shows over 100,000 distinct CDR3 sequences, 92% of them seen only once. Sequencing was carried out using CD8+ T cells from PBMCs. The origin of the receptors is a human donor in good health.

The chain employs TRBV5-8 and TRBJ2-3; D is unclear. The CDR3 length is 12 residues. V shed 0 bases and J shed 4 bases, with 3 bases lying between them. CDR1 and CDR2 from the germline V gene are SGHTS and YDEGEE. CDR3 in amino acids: CASSLVADTQYF. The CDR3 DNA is TGTGCCAGCAGCTTGGTGGCAGATACGCAGTATTTT.

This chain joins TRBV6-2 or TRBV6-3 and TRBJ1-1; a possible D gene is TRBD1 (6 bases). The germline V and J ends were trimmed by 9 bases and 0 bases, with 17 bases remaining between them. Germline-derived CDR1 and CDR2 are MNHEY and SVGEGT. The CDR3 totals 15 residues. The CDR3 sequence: CASINRDTLNTEAFF. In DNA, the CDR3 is TGTGCCAGTATAAACCGGGACACATTGAACACTGAAGCTTTCTTT.

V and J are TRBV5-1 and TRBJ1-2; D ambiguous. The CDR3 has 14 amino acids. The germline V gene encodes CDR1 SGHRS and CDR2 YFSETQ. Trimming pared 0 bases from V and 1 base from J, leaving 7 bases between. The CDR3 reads CASSLDTDNYGYTF. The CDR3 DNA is TGCGCCAGCAGCTTGGACACCGATAACTATGGCTACACCTTC.

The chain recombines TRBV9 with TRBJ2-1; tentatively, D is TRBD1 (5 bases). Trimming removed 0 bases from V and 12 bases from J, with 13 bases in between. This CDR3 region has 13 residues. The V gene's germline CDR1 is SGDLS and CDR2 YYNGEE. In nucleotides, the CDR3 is TGTGCCAGCAGCGTAGTCGAGCAGGGTGGGCAGTTCTTC. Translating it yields CASSVVEQGGQFF.

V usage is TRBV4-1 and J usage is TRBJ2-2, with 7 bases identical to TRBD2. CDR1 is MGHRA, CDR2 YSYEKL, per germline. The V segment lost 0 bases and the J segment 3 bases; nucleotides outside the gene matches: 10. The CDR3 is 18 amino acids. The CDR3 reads CASSQERGGRGHTGELFF. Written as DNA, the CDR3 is TGCGCCAGCAGCCAAGAACGAGGCGGGAGAGGGCACACCGGGGAGCTGTTTTTT.

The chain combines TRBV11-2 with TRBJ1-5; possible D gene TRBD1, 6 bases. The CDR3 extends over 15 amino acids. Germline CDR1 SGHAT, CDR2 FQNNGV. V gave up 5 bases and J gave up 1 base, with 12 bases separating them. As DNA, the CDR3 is TGTGCCAGCAGCCATGACAGGAAAAGCAATCAGCCCCAGCATTTT. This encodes CASSHDRKSNQPQHF.

The CDR3 spells CAISGQALSGNTIYF. In nucleotides, the CDR3 is TGTGCCATCAGTGGGCAGGCGCTCTCTGGAAACACCATATATTTT. This chain joins TRBV10-3 and TRBJ1-3, with no clear D. V lost 4 bases, J lost 0 bases, and 10 bases lay in between. The CDR3 runs 15 residues. Germline V lookup: CDR1 ENHRY, CDR2 SYGVKD.

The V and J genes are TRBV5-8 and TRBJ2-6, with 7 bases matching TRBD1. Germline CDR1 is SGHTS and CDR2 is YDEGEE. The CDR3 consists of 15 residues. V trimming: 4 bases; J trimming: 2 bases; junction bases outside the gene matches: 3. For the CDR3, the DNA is TGTGCCAGCAGCATAACAGGGGCTGGGGCCAACGTCCTGACTTTC. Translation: CASSITGAGANVLTF.

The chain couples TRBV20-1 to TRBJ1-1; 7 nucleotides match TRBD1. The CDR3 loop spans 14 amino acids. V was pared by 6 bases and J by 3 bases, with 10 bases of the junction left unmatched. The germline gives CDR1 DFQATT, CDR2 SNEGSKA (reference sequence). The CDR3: CSAQTTGSDTEAFF. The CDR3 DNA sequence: TGCAGTGCCCAGACGACAGGGTCGGACACTGAAGCTTTCTTT.

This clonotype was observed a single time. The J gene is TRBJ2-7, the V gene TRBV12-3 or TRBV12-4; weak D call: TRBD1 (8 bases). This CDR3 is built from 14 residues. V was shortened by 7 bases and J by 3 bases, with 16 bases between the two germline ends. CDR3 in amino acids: CASTLQGGSYEQYF. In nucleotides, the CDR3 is TGTGCCAGCACCCTACAGGGGGGGAGCTACGAGCAGTACTTC.

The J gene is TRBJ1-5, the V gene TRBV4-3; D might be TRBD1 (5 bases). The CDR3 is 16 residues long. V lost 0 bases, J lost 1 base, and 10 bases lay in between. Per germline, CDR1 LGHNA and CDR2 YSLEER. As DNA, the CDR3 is TGCGCCAGCAGCCAAGATCTGGACAAGAGCAATCAGCCCCAGCATTTT. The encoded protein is CASSQDLDKSNQPQHF.

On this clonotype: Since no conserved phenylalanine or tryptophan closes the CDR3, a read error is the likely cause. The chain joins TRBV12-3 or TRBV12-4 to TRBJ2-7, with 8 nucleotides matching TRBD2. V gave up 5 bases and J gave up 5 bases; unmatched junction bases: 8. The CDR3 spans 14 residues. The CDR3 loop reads CASSIGLAYNEQYL. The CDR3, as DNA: TGTGCCAGCAGTATAGGACTAGCCTACAACGAGCAGTACCTC.

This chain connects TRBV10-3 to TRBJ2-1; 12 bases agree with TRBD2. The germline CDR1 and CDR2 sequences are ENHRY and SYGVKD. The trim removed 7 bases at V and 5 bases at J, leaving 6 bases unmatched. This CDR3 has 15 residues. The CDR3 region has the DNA TGTGCCATCACAAGGACTAGCGGGATCAACAATGAGCAGTTCTTC. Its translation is CAITRTSGINNEQFF.

The CDR3 sequence: CASSEGGSETGELFF. The CDR3 nucleotides are TGTGCCAGCAGTGAAGGAGGGAGCGAAACCGGGGAGCTGTTTTTT. V is TRBV2 and J is TRBJ2-2; D is perhaps TRBD2 (5 bases). Trimming stripped 1 base from V and 5 bases from J, with 11 bases between. The germline gives CDR1 SNHLY, CDR2 FYNNEI. The CDR3 totals 15 residues.

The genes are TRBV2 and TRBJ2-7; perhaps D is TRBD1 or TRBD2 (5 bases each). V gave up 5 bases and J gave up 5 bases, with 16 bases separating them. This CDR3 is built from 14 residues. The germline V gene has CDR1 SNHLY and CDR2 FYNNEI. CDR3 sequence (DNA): TGTGCCAGCAGTTTTGGACGGGGCCTTGACGAGCAGTACTTC. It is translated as CASSFGRGLDEQYF.

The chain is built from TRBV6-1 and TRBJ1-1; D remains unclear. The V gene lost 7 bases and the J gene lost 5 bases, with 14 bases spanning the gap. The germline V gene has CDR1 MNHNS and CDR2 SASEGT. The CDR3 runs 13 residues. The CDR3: CASTSWIGTEAFF. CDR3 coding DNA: TGTGCCAGCACCTCCTGGATAGGTACTGAAGCTTTCTTT.

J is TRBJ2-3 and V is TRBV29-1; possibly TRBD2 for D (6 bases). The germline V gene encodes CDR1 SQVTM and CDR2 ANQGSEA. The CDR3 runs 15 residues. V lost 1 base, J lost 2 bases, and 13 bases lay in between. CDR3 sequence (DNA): TGCAGCGTTGAAGTAGAGGGGAGGCACACAGATACGCAGTATTTT. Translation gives CSVEVEGRHTDTQYF.

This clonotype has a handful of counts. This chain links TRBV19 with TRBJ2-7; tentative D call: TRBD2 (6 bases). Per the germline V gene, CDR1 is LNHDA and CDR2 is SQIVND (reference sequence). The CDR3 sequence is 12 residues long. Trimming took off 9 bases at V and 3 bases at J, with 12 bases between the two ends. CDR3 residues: CASAEGGYEQYF. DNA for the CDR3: TGTGCCAGCGCAGAGGGAGGCTACGAGCAGTACTTC.